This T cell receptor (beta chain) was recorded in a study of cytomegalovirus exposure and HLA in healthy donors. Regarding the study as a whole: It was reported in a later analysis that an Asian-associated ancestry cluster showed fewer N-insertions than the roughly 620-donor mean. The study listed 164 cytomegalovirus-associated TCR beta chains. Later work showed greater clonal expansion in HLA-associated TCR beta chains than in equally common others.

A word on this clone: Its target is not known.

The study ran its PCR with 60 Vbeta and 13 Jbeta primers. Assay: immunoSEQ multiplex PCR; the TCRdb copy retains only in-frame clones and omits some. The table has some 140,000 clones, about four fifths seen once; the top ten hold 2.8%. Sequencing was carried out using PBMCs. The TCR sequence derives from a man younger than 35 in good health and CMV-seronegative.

The CDR3 region is CASSSWTGGGTGELFF. DNA of the CDR3: TGTGCCAGCAGTTCGTGGACAGGGGGCGGCACCGGGGAGCTGTTTTTT. The gene calls are TRBV6-5 and TRBJ2-2, with TRBD1 identical over 11 bases. Trimming cost V 4 bases and J 4 bases; bases outside gene matches: 5. Germline loops: CDR1 MNHEY, CDR2 SVGAGI. The CDR3 loop spans 16 amino acids.